A selection of T cell receptor beta chains follows, all from one sample in a study of blood T cell repertoires in COVID-19. Measured with immunoSEQ multiplex PCR; TCRdb has only the in-frame clones, and not every one. This table holds 150,000 to 200,000 clones, more than 85% found once. The specimen was peripheral blood. Receptors originate from a man aged 40-49 years with active or convalescent COVID-19. Each CDR3 is given with its conserved first and last residue. D genes are given only for firm matches.

v_call	d_call	j_call	cdr3_aa	cdr3_nt
TRBV21-1	.	TRBJ1-5	CASSKWGGTGTLLGQPQHF	TGTGCCAGCAGCAAATGGGGGGGGACAGGGACTCTCCTCGGGCAGCCCCAGCATTTT
TRBV30	.	TRBJ2-2	CAWTRMNTGELFF	TGTGCCTGGACGCGGATGAACACCGGGGAGCTGTTTTTT
TRBV10-3	.	TRBJ1-3	CAISALGEGGNTIYF	TGTGCCATCAGTGCCCTCGGGGAAGGAGGAAACACCATATATTTT
TRBV11-2	TRBD1	TRBJ2-2	CARSTSFRGSNGELFF	TGTGCCAGGAGCACATCCTTCAGGGGGTCGAACGGGGAGCTGTTTTTT
TRBV10-3	.	TRBJ2-2	CAISPVAGRDTGELFF	TGTGCCATCAGTCCCGTGGCGGGACGTGATACCGGGGAGCTGTTTTTT
TRBV2	TRBD2	TRBJ2-4	CASSVGGAGVLAKNIQYF	TGTGCCAGCAGTGTGGGCGGGGCGGGAGTCCTAGCCAAAAACATTCAGTACTTC
TRBV2	TRBD1	TRBJ2-7	CASRDRDYEQYF	TGTGCCAGCAGGGACAGGGACTACGAGCAGTACTTC
TRBV24-1	TRBD1	TRBJ1-1	CATSDKGAVEAFF	TGTGCCACCAGTGACAAGGGGGCGGTTGAAGCTTTCTTT
TRBV7-5	.	TRBJ2-3	CARSSRGGTQYF	TGTGCCAGAAGCTCCCGGGGAGGCACGCAGTATTTT
TRBV3-1/TRBV3-2	.	TRBJ2-5	CASSPGGLETQYF	TGTGCCAGCAGCCCCGGAGGGTTGGAGACCCAGTACTTC
TRBV27	TRBD1	TRBJ2-5	CASSTWDSGQGPEGQYF	TGTGCCAGCAGTACGTGGGACAGTGGGCAAGGCCCAGAGGGCCAGTACTTC
TRBV10-3	.	TRBJ1-2	CAISESEGGLSGYTF	TGTGCCATCAGTGAGTCTGAAGGAGGGCTAAGTGGCTACACCTTC
TRBV28	TRBD1	TRBJ1-2	CASIQGQMGGYTF	TGTGCCAGCATTCAGGGACAGATGGGGGGCTACACCTTC
TRBV29-1	TRBD2	TRBJ2-3	CSVVAQRGLNTQYF	TGCAGCGTTGTGGCCCAGCGGGGGCTTAATACGCAGTATTTT
TRBV7-3	.	TRBJ2-1	CASSRDTYNEQFF	TGTGCCAGCAGCCGGGACACCTACAATGAGCAGTTCTTC
TRBV2	.	TRBJ1-1	CASRKGGNEAFF	TGTGCCAGCAGGAAGGGGGGGAATGAAGCTTTCTTT
TRBV7-2	.	TRBJ2-6	CASSFGGTGANVLTF	TGTGCCAGCAGCTTTGGAGGGACTGGGGCCAACGTCCTGACTTTC
TRBV6-2/TRBV6-3	.	TRBJ2-1	CASSSPTPRGLGEQFF	TGTGCCAGCAGTTCCCCGACTCCCCGGGGACTTGGGGAGCAGTTCTTC
TRBV19	.	TRBJ2-6	CASKGRGGANVLTF	TGTGCCAGTAAGGGTCGGGGTGGGGCCAACGTCCTGACTTTC
TRBV2	.	TRBJ1-4	CASARGREKLFF	TGTGCCAGCGCCCGAGGGAGGGAAAAACTGTTTTTT
TRBV6-6	TRBD1	TRBJ1-2	CASSARQGGYGYTF	TGTGCCAGCAGTGCCCGACAGGGAGGCTATGGCTACACCTTC
TRBV4-1	TRBD2	TRBJ2-3	CASSQVLAGGPDTQYF	TGCGCCAGCAGCCAGGTACTAGCGGGGGGGCCGGATACGCAGTATTTT
TRBV7-9	.	TRBJ1-3	CASSARTNSGNTIYF	TGTGCCAGCAGCGCTCGGACAAACTCTGGAAACACCATATATTTT
TRBV5-4	.	TRBJ2-7	CASSPAGTPSYEQYF	TGTGCCAGCAGCCCCGCCGGGACACCCTCCTACGAGCAGTACTTC
TRBV29-1	.	TRBJ2-2	CSVDPGYTGELFF	TGCAGCGTTGATCCAGGGTACACCGGGGAGCTGTTTTTT
TRBV10-3	TRBD1	TRBJ2-7	CAISGTGKSYEQYF	TGTGCCATCAGTGGGACAGGGAAATCCTACGAGCAGTACTTC
TRBV5-6	TRBD2	TRBJ2-7	CASSLWGTSGTYEQYF	TGTGCCAGCAGCTTGTGGGGGACTAGCGGGACCTACGAGCAGTACTTC
TRBV28	TRBD1	TRBJ2-5	CASNPTGEAETQYF	TGTGCCAGCAACCCGACAGGGGAGGCAGAGACCCAGTACTTC
TRBV19	TRBD1	TRBJ1-1	CASSTGSHTEAFF	TGTGCCAGTTCGACAGGGTCGCACACTGAAGCTTTCTTT